This T cell receptor (beta chain) was identified in a study of blood T cell repertoires in COVID-19 (dated by TCRdb to about 2020). Study-level background: Collaborator samples came from the United States, Italy and Spain and covered acute and convalescent phases of COVID-19. The material from the prospective study consisted of cDNA or gDNA derived from T cells, B-cell-depleted T cells, or PBMCs. Deeply sampled blood TCRbeta repertoires from subjects exposed to, actively infected with, or recovered from COVID-19 were included in the dataset. The repertoires were released in a freely available public database meant as a resource for research on the immune response to SARS-CoV-2. The samples were drawn from the first 160 participants of the ongoing ImmuneRACE study and from 950 to 1,500 subjects provided by 6 global collaborators. Sample metadata almost always included a de-identified subject ID, COVID-19 status, age in years and sex. HLA class I and class II types, where available, came from metadata supplied by the sample provider rather than from assay-based typing.

The collaborating institutions used their own protocols to collect whole blood in K2EDTA tubes. For TCRbeta analysis, collaborator samples were shipped as frozen whole blood, as isolated PBMCs, or as DNA extracted from either sample type. What the study reported, not specific to this receptor: The quantity of clinical and demographic metadata differed by source and by participant and was supplied without curation.

CDR1 and CDR2, looked up from the germline V gene, are SGHAT and FQNNGV. Counted from cysteine to phenylalanine, this CDR3 has 19 amino acids. The sequence is cut down to CDR3 DNA, 57 bases in frame from base 1. Relative to germline, V is 5 bases shorter and J is 3 bases shorter, with 26 bases between their ends. On this clone: There is no known antigen for this receptor. Nothing much larger sits one base from this clone, and base qualities are not available.

TCRbeta CDR3 regions were amplified from genomic DNA using the immunoSEQ Assay, a bias-controlled multiplex PCR. The source study handled its data this way. Within the assay, amplification of reference gene primers was used to estimate how many nucleated cells each sample contained. To quantify the absolute abundance of each unique TCRbeta CDR3 rearrangement, sequence reads were collapsed and filtered. For each sample, productive Simpson clonality was calculated by taking the square root of Simpson's diversity index across productive rearrangements. TCRdb obtained this table from immuneACCESS and retained in-frame rearrangements with V and J assigned. These tables miss some clones; where compared with another copy, unresolved V genes account for less than half of the shortfall, and the remainder is unexplained. The V and J calls and the clone size are those of that table, but D and trimming were determined from the DNA. A total of approximately 88,000 clones appear in this sample, 75% to 95% of them only once. Around 3.9% of the sample is held by the ten biggest clonotypes.

The rearranged segments are TRBV11-2 and TRBJ2-1; TRBD2 is a weak D gene call, 6 bases matching. The sequence was collected from a woman between 45 and 65 years old in a cohort sampled during active COVID-19. Sequences were obtained from peripheral blood. The CDR3 sequence is CASSRKGGWGDRIYNEQFF. The sequenced DNA is TGTGCCAGCAGCCGAAAGGGTGGTTGGGGGGATCGCATCTACAATGAGCAGTTCTTC.